This TCR beta chain was captured in a study of T cells in Graves' hyperthyroidism and ophthalmopathy. This clonotype has ten or more counts. The source material, RNA transcripts, was used to amplify TCR beta CDR3 regions. First-round RT-PCR of the TCR CDR3 relied on the HTBI primer set. A single record per CDR3 protein comes from TCRdb applying MiXCR to the multiplex PCR reads. The data contain roughly 380,000 distinct CDR3 sequences, 12% to 15% of them singletons. Unmatched junction bases numbered 7, after V lost 5 bases and J lost 7 bases. Germline V CDR1 and CDR2: SGHTA, FQGNSA. The CDR3 spans 13 residues.

The rearrangement uses TRBV7-2 and TRBJ2-7; 8 bases map to TRBD2. Sequenced material: blood. The clonotype originates from a woman aged 18-29 years with Graves' hyperthyroidism. CDR3 DNA sequence: TGTGCCAGCAGCGAAAGGGGACTAGGAGAGCAGTACTTC. It is translated as CASSERGLGEQYF.